Sequencing of this TCR beta chain was carried out in a study of blood T cells in healthy people across ages. Findings and caveats of the study: Possibly, changes in expanded clonotypes were confounded because donor CMV status was unknown. Greater diversity and more naive CD4+ cells were seen in long-lived donors than in aged donors.

CDR1 is DFQATT, CDR2 SNEGSKA, per germline (reference sequence). The CDR3 has 12 amino acids. Trimming took off 1 base at V and 11 bases at J, with 14 bases between the two ends. This clonotype was recorded a few times. Its matching antigen is unknown. It was with a sample-barcoded 5' primer and a J-beta primer mix that a second PCR of roughly 7 to 12 cycles was run. TCRdb re-called the 5' RACE reads through MiXCR, storing one row per CDR3 protein. Among approximately 730,000 distinct CDR3 sequences listed, 53% were seen once. Peripheral blood from each donor was collected in a volume of approximately 9.2 milliliters.

Material: blood. This sequence originates from a man older than 75 in good health. The rearrangement links TRBV20-1 to TRBJ2-5, with D perhaps matching TRBD2 (6 bases). The CDR3: CSARAGVDEQYF. The CDR3 DNA is TGCAGTGCTAGAGCGGGGGTTGATGAGCAGTACTTC.